This is a list of T cell receptor beta chains from one sample in a study of shared clonotypes between healthy human individuals. The table came from immunoSEQ multiplex PCR; TCRdb's copy has only in-frame clones and leaves some out. The sample carries about 2.3 million clones, about nine tenths recorded once. The sample consisted of naive CD4+ T cells from PBMCs. The receptors come from a man younger than 35 in good health. Some clones in this sample may be carry-over from other donors' samples. CDR3s include the opening cysteine and the closing phenylalanine or tryptophan. D genes are given only for firm matches. Size is omitted from some rows. Given values are once, few, many or a class for expanded clones.

j_gene,d_gene,v_gene,abundance,CDR3nt,CDR3aa
TRBJ2-3,TRBD2,TRBV28,-,TGTGCCAGCAGTTTAGCGGGGGGTAGCACAGATACGCAGTATTTT,CASSLAGGSTDTQYF
TRBJ2-2,-,TRBV28,-,TGTGCCAGCAGCGAACCCGGACCCGCGAACACCGGGGAGCTGTTTTTT,CASSEPGPANTGELFF
TRBJ1-3,-,TRBV7-6,-,TGTGCCAGCAGCTTAAATCCAGTCGGGTCTGGAAACACCATATATTTT,CASSLNPVGSGNTIYF
TRBJ1-3,-,TRBV28,-,TGTGCCAGCAGTTTGGGGTTCCTAAACTCTGGAAACACCATATATTTT,CASSLGFLNSGNTIYF
TRBJ2-1,TRBD1,TRBV29-1,-,TGCAGCGTTGGCCGCAGTCCCGGGACAGGGGGGAATGAGCAGTTCTTC,CSVGRSPGTGGNEQFF
TRBJ2-1,-,TRBV6-1,-,TGTGCCAGCAGTGAAGGTTGGAGGGTAGGGAGGAATGAGCAGTTCTTC,CASSEGWRVGRNEQFF
TRBJ2-3,TRBD2,TRBV5-4,-,TGTGCCAGCAGCTCCAAGGTAGCGGGAGGGCCTGGAGATACGCAGTATTTT,CASSSKVAGGPGDTQYF
TRBJ1-1,-,TRBV19,-,TGTGCCAGTAGTATATCCGGGGGAGCTGAAGCTTTCTTT,CASSISGGAEAFF
TRBJ2-1,-,TRBV2,-,TGTGCCTGCATGGGGGGACGGGCTTTCAATGAGCAGTTCTTC,CACMGGRAFNEQFF
TRBJ2-3,TRBD1,TRBV5-1,-,TGCGCCAGCAGCTCACAGGGGGCAGATACGCAGTATTTT,CASSSQGADTQYF
TRBJ2-7,TRBD1,TRBV27,-,TGTGCCAGCAAGGTGGCAGGGGGCTACGAGCAGTACTTC,CASKVAGGYEQYF
TRBJ1-1,TRBD1,TRBV9,-,TGTGCCAGCAGCGTAGCCCCAGGGGGCCGCACTGAAGCTTTCTTT,CASSVAPGGRTEAFF
TRBJ2-5,TRBD2,TRBV7-9,-,TGTGCCAGCAGCGGGACTAGTTCGGAGACCCAGTACTTC,CASSGTSSETQYF
TRBJ1-4,-,TRBV5-1,-,TGCGCCAGCAGCCTTGGGGGACGTCCTGAAAAACTGTTTTTT,CASSLGGRPEKLFF
TRBJ2-3,-,TRBV5-1,-,TGCGCCAGCAGCTTGGCAGCAACCACAGATACGCAGTATTTT,CASSLAATTDTQYF
TRBJ2-7,-,TRBV28,-,TGTGCCAGCAGTCCACCCCGGGTGGGTGGCAGGTACGAGCAGTACTTC,CASSPPRVGGRYEQYF
TRBJ1-1,-,TRBV28,-,TGTGCCAGCAGCCAAGACGGGGGGCTTAAGGACACTGAAGCTTTCTTT,CASSQDGGLKDTEAFF
TRBJ1-4,-,TRBV4-1,-,TGCGCCAGCAGCCAAGTGGCCTCGGCGGAAAAACTGTTTTTT,CASSQVASAEKLFF
TRBJ2-3,-,TRBV7-3,-,TGTGCCAGCAGTCCCCGGAGACACACAGATACGCAGTATTTT,CASSPRRHTDTQYF
TRBJ1-5,-,TRBV21-1,-,TGTGCCAGCAGCAAAGGCTCCGGGACAGGGGCCAACTCGTATAATCAGCCCCAGCATTTT,CASSKGSGTGANSYNQPQHF
TRBJ1-1,-,TRBV30,-,TGTGCCGGACGAAGAAACATGAACACTGAAGCTTTCTTT,CAGRRNMNTEAFF
TRBJ1-1,-,TRBV27,-,TGTGCCAGCAGTTTCCCACAGGGGAACACTGAAGCTTTCTTT,CASSFPQGNTEAFF
TRBJ2-1,-,TRBV28,-,TGTGCCAGCGGCCCGTTATATGGGGATGAGCAGTTCTTC,CASGPLYGDEQFF
TRBJ1-1,TRBD1,TRBV5-1,-,TGCGCCAGCAGCTGGGACAGGGAGGACACTGAAGCTTTCTTT,CASSWDREDTEAFF
TRBJ2-5,TRBD2,TRBV10-3,once,TGTGCCATCAGTGATTCGGCTAGCGGAGAGACCCAGTACTTC,CAISDSASGETQYF
TRBJ2-7,-,TRBV5-1,-,TGCGCCAGCAGTGTGTCAGGGTGGGACGAGCAGTACTTC,CASSVSGWDEQYF
TRBJ1-2,-,TRBV5-1,-,TGCGCCAGCAGCTTGACCGGACTGAACTATGGCTACACCTTC,CASSLTGLNYGYTF
TRBJ1-2,-,TRBV9,-,TGTGCCAGCAGCGTCAGAGACCGGGACGGCCCTTATGGCTACACCTTC,CASSVRDRDGPYGYTF
TRBJ2-1,-,TRBV10-2,-,TGCGCCAGCAGTGACGACAGGGGAGGGTCCTACAATGAGCAGTTCTTC,CASSDDRGGSYNEQFF
TRBJ2-7,-,TRBV2,-,TGTGCCAGCAGTGAAGTAGGGGGGCGTCTCGGGGAGCAGTACTTC,CASSEVGGRLGEQYF
TRBJ2-7,TRBD1,TRBV7-3,-,TGTGCCAGCAGCCCAGTCCCGGGACAGGTAGAGCAGTACTTC,CASSPVPGQVEQYF
TRBJ1-5,TRBD1,TRBV18,-,TGTGCCAGCTCAGGGACAGAGCACAATCAGCCCCAGCATTTT,CASSGTEHNQPQHF
TRBJ2-5,-,TRBV6-5,-,TGTGCCAGCAGGGCGGGCCCTGGCTTGGCGGCCCAGTACTTC,CASRAGPGLAAQYF
TRBJ2-7,TRBD2,TRBV7-2,-,TGTGCCAGCAGCCGACTAGCGGGAGGCTTGGTCAACGAGCAGTACTTC,CASSRLAGGLVNEQYF
TRBJ2-1,-,TRBV6-5,once,TGTGCCAGCAGACGGAGGATGCCCACCCGGGTCTTC,CASRRRMPTRVF
TRBJ2-1,-,TRBV5-1,-,TGCGCCAGCAGCTTGGACAGCCGCTCCTACAATGAGCAGTTCTTC,CASSLDSRSYNEQFF
TRBJ2-3,TRBD1,TRBV11-3,-,TGTGCCAGCAGCGGCGACAGGGGAACGCAGTATTTT,CASSGDRGTQYF
TRBJ1-4,-,TRBV6-1,-,TGTGCCAGCAGTGATGGCACCCTCGGGGAAAAACTGTTTTTT,CASSDGTLGEKLFF
TRBJ1-2,-,TRBV14,-,TGTGCCAGCAGCCAAGTGGGGTTCTATGGCTACACCTTC,CASSQVGFYGYTF
TRBJ1-3,-,TRBV15,-,TGTGCCACCGGTTACACTATCGGAGCTACAAGCTCTGGAAACACCATATATTTT,CATGYTIGATSSGNTIYF
TRBJ2-4,-,TRBV4-1,-,TGCGCCAGCAGCTCGACTGGGGGGGCCGAGGCTCTTGCCAAAAACATTCAGTACTTC,CASSSTGGAEALAKNIQYF
TRBJ2-7,-,TRBV2,-,TGTGCCAGCAGGGGGGGTGGAGGGGAGCAGTACTTC,CASRGGGGEQYF
TRBJ2-3,-,TRBV11-2,once,TGTGCCAGCAGCTTAGGGCCGGGAGTTTTAGATACGCAGTATTTT,CASSLGPGVLDTQYF
TRBJ1-1,-,TRBV18,-,TGTGCCAGCTCACCAAAGGGTGTGGGTACTGAAGCTTTCTTT,CASSPKGVGTEAFF